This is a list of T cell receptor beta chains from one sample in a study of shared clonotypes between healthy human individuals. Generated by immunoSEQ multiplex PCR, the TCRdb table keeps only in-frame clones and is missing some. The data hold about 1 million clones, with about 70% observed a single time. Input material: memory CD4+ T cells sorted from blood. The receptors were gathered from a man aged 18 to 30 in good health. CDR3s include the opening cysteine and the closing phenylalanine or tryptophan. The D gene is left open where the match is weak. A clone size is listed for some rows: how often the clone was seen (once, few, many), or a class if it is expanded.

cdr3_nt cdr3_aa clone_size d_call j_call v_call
TGTGCCAGCAGTGCCCCTGGAGTAGCGGGAGGCCGTGAGCAGTACTTC CASSAPGVAGGREQYF NA TRBD2 TRBJ2-5 TRBV28
TGCGCCAGCAGCCCTAGGGAAGGGGGCGGTCCTGAAGCTTTCTTT CASSPREGGGPEAFF NA TRBD1 TRBJ1-1 TRBV5-1
TGTGCCAGCAGCGATAGAAGGGGACTCGGTGAAGCTTTCTTT CASSDRRGLGEAFF few NA TRBJ1-1 TRBV7-2
TGTGCCAGCAGTCCCCCAATTGTATACGAGCAGTACTTC CASSPPIVYEQYF NA NA TRBJ2-7 TRBV28
TGTAGTTCAACCCAACGAGAGACCCAGTACTTC CSSTQRETQYF NA NA TRBJ2-5 TRBV2
TGTGCCAGCACCCCTTGGGGTAGACGGGCACTAGCCGACCCCGATACGCAGTATTTT CASTPWGRRALADPDTQYF NA NA TRBJ2-3 TRBV27
TGCGCCAGCAGCCGCCGGACAGGGGACGCGAACACCGGGGAGCTGTTTTTT CASSRRTGDANTGELFF NA TRBD1 TRBJ2-2 TRBV4-1
TGTGCCAGTAGTATTAAGGGGTCGGGGAATCAGCCCCAGCATTTT CASSIKGSGNQPQHF few NA TRBJ1-5 TRBV19
TGTGCCAGCAGTTTGGTGACGTCTGCAACTAATGAAAAACTGTTTTTT CASSLVTSATNEKLFF many NA TRBJ1-4 TRBV28
TGTGCCAGCTCACCACCGCTCGGGTTCGGAAACACCATATATTTT CASSPPLGFGNTIYF NA NA TRBJ1-3 TRBV18
TGCGCCAGCAGCCAGACAGGGCAAGAGACCCAGTACTTC CASSQTGQETQYF NA TRBD1 TRBJ2-5 TRBV4-3
TGTGCCAGCAAAGGCGATACAGGGTATGGCTACACCTTC CASKGDTGYGYTF NA NA TRBJ1-2 TRBV2
TGCGCCAGCAGCTTAAGGGAACGCACTGAAGCTTTCTTT CASSLRERTEAFF NA NA TRBJ1-1 TRBV5-1